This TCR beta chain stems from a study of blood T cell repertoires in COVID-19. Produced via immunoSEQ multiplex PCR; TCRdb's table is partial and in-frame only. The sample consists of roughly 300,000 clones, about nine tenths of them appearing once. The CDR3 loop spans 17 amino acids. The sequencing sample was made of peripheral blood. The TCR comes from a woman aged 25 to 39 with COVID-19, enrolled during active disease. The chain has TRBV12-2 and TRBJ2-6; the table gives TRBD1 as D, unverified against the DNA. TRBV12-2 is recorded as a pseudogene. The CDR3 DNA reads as TGTGCAAGTCGCTTTCGGACAGAACGCTCTGGGGCCAACGTCCTGACTTTC. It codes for CASRFRTERSGANVLTF.